One and the same sample provided the 28 T cell receptor beta chains below, sequenced in a study of identical twins. Via MiXCR, TCRdb re-called the 5' RACE reads, giving one row per CDR3 protein. The sample carries 210,000 or so distinct CDR3 sequences, 15% to 20% recorded once. This sample was shared with a second study, whose subject was T cells expressing NK-cell markers.

Sequencing used CD8+ T cells sorted from blood. The receptors originated from a woman under 30 in good health.

The CDR3 coding sequence is TGTGCCAGCAGTTCCCTAGGGAGCGGGAGTTACAATGAGCAGTTCTTC. Its protein is CASSSLGSGSYNEQFF. V usage is TRBV6-2 or TRBV6-3 and J usage is TRBJ2-1; 8 bases match TRBD2. CDR1 is MNHEY, CDR2 SVGEGT, per germline. Losses at the gene ends were 4 bases for V and 4 bases for J; bases not matched to a gene: 9. This CDR3 comprises 16 residues.

V gene TRBV7-8 combines with J gene TRBJ2-1; 10 bases match TRBD2. CDR1 and CDR2 from the germline V gene are SGHVS and FQNEAQ. The CDR3 is 15 amino acids. V shed 5 bases, J shed 2 bases, and the junction held 3 bases outside the gene matches. Here the CDR3 DNA reads TGTGCCAGCAGCCCCGGGACTAGCGCCTACAATGAGCAGTTCTTC. It is translated as CASSPGTSAYNEQFF.

This clonotype came up a few times. This chain joins TRBV3-1 and TRBJ2-6, with 9 bases identical to TRBD1. Germline V gene lookup returns CDR1 LGHDT and CDR2 YNNKEL (reference sequence). This CDR3 is built from 19 residues. Trimming took 0 bases from V and 0 from J; bases not matched to a gene: 6. CDR3 sequence (DNA): TGTGCCAGCAGCCAAGAAGGGGGGACAGGGCACTCTGGGGCCAACGTCCTGACTTTC. Its protein product is CASSQEGGTGHSGANVLTF.

For this clonotype: The junction does not match germline at one end; this may be a read error. The chain has TRBV7-8 and TRBJ2-1, with TRBD2 matching 16 bases. CDR1 is SGHVS and CDR2 is FQNEAQ in the germline V gene. CDR3 length: 16 residues. The CDR3 sequence is CASSSGTSGGAQKQFF. In nucleotides, the CDR3 is TGTGCCAGCAGCTCAGGGACTAGCGGGGGGGCCCAAAAGCAGTTCTTT. The complete variable domain, with remaining parts taken from reference TRBV7-8 and TRBJ2-1, reads GAGVSQSPRYKVAKRGQDVALRCDPISGHVSLFWYQQALGQGPEFLTYFQNEAQLDKSGLPSDRFFAERPEGSVSTLKIQRTQQEDSAVYLCASSSGTSGGAQKQFFGPGTRLTVL.

The genes are TRBV12-3 or TRBV12-4 and TRBJ1-4; D possibly corresponds to TRBD1 (5 bases). This CDR3 is built from 14 residues. V lost 2 bases and J lost 8, with 12 bases in between. The CDR3 DNA sequence: TGTGCCAGCAGTTTATCTGGGGGTTGGGAAAAACTGTTTTTT. Translation gives CASSLSGGWEKLFF.

The V and J genes are TRBV30 and TRBJ2-7, with D possibly being TRBD1 (6 bases). The V end lost 6 bases, the J end lost 5 bases, and 11 bases lay between the germline ends. Germline values: CDR1 GTSNPN, CDR2 SVGIG (reference sequence). CDR3 length: 11 residues. CDR3 in amino acids: CACARGHEQYF. The CDR3 nucleotides are TGTGCCTGCGCCAGGGGCCACGAGCAGTACTTC.

This clonotype was detected a few times. The CDR3 here is CASSYSRTSGEHLTDTQYF. The CDR3 DNA follows: TGTGCCAGCAGTTACTCGCGGACTAGCGGGGAGCACCTCACAGATACGCAGTATTTT. The chain joins TRBV6-5 to TRBJ2-3; TRBD2 agrees at 12 bases. After removal of 0 bases from V and 2 bases from J, the junction contained 9 bases not matched to a gene. Germline V lookup: CDR1 MNHEY, CDR2 SVGAGI. The CDR3 extends over 19 amino acids.

In its sample, this clonotype was seen a few times. This sequence joins TRBV6-1 and TRBJ1-2; unclear D gene. The germline V gene has CDR1 MNHNS and CDR2 SASEGT. There are 11 residues in the CDR3. V lost 7 bases, J lost 5 bases, and 8 bases lay in between. CDR3 in amino acids: CASTGVYGYTF. CDR3 bases: TGTGCCAGCACTGGGGTTTATGGCTACACCTTC.

This clonotype was counted ten times or more. J is TRBJ2-1 and V is TRBV6-1; 7 nucleotides match TRBD1. Germline-derived CDR1 and CDR2 are MNHNS and SASEGT. This CDR3 region has 14 residues. V was pared by 6 bases and J by 6 bases, with 8 bases of the junction left unmatched. The CDR3 region has the DNA TGTGCCAGCAGAAGACAGGGCTTAGGCAATGAGCAGTTCTTC. The encoded protein is CASRRQGLGNEQFF.

This clonotype came up a few times. In DNA, the CDR3 is TGTGCCAGCAGACATAATAGCGGGAGAAACTACAATGAGCAGTTCTTC. This gives the protein CASRHNSGRNYNEQFF. The chain links TRBV12-3 or TRBV12-4 to TRBJ2-1; 9 nucleotides line up with TRBD2. With 6 bases clipped from V and 3 bases from J, the junction kept 9 bases outside the gene matches. This CDR3 region has 16 residues.

This clonotype was observed at least ten times. The genes are TRBV29-1 and TRBJ1-1; 7 bases align to TRBD1. Per germline, CDR1 SQVTM and CDR2 ANQGSEA. Losses at the gene ends were 7 bases for V and 4 bases for J; bases not matched to a gene: 3. CDR3 length: 11 amino acids. Here the CDR3 reads CSGQGGTEAFF. CDR3 DNA sequence: TGCAGCGGGCAGGGGGGCACTGAAGCTTTCTTT.

This clonotype was observed a handful of times. In DNA form, the CDR3 reads TGTGCCAGCAGCTCCTCAGGGGGGGCCTCCTACAATGAGCAGTTCTTC. The encoded protein is CASSSSGGASYNEQFF. The rearrangement links TRBV5-5 to TRBJ2-1, with D perhaps being TRBD1 or TRBD2 (7 bases each). Germline CDR1 SGHKS, CDR2 YYEKEE (reference sequence). This CDR3 comprises 16 residues. V lost 3 bases to trimming and J lost 0 bases, with 13 bases between them.

V is TRBV6-5 and J is TRBJ2-1; 14 bases fit TRBD2. The CDR3 is 16 residues long. CDR1 and CDR2 from the germline V gene are MNHEY and SVGAGI. V trimming: 0 bases; J trimming: 8 bases; junction bases outside the gene matches: 3. CDR3 bases: TGTGCCAGCAGTTACTCGACTAGCGGGGGGGCGGATGAGCAGTTCTTC. Translated, it gives CASSYSTSGGADEQFF.

The chain employs TRBV9 and TRBJ2-2; unclear D gene. There are 15 residues in the CDR3. V was trimmed by 5 bases and J by 4 bases, leaving 15 bases between them. The germline V gene encodes CDR1 SGDLS and CDR2 YYNGEE. CDR3 in DNA: TGTGCCAGCAGTCTTCTAGGTTTCGGCACCGGGGAGCTGTTTTTT. Amino acid sequence: CASSLLGFGTGELFF.

This rearrangement joins TRBV14 to TRBJ2-3; 7 nucleotides line up with TRBD2. From germline, CDR1 is SGHDN and CDR2 FVKESK. J lost 4 bases, V lost 2 bases, and 9 bases had no gene match. The CDR3 sequence is 16 residues long. The chain's CDR3 is CASSQLGGGNPDTQYF. For the CDR3, the DNA is TGTGCCAGCAGCCAACTGGGGGGGGGGAATCCAGATACGCAGTATTTT.

This clonotype came up a few times. The chain recombines TRBV27 with TRBJ2-2, with unresolved D. Germline values: CDR1 MNHEY, CDR2 SMNVEV (reference sequence). This CDR3 contains 15 residues. Between the trimmed V and J ends, which lost 5 bases and 5 bases, there was a span of 15 bases. The CDR3 loop reads CASSLRPPWTGELFF. The CDR3 region has the DNA TGTGCCAGCAGTCTCAGGCCCCCGTGGACCGGGGAGCTGTTTTTT.

The chain carries TRBV3-1 and TRBJ2-7, with D uncertain. The V end was cut by 1 base, the J end by 5 bases, with 18 bases between. The germline V gene has CDR1 LGHDT and CDR2 YNNKEL (reference sequence). The CDR3 is made up of 16 amino acids. CDR3 bases: TGTGCCAGCAGCCAAGTTACCTCTCTCTCTGGGGACGAGCAGTACTTC. It codes for CASSQVTSLSGDEQYF.

This clonotype showed up just a few times. The CDR3 is CASRMLGGTDTQYF. The CDR3 DNA follows: TGTGCCAGCAGGATGTTGGGGGGCACAGATACGCAGTATTTT. This chain joins TRBV7-8 and TRBJ2-3; D may match TRBD1 or TRBD2 (5 bases each). The V gene's germline CDR1 is SGHVS and CDR2 FQNEAQ. V lost 6 bases and J lost 1, with 11 bases in between. The CDR3 is 14 amino acids.

The V call is TRBV5-6, the J call TRBJ1-1, with a possible D match to TRBD1 (5 bases). V shed 5 bases and J shed 7 bases, with 36 bases lying between them. The CDR3 length is 20 residues. In germline, CDR1 is SGHDT, CDR2 YYEEEE. CDR3 bases: TGTGCCAGCAGACTCACTAGGTCAGTTTGGACTAACAGGAACGCCTATGAAGCTTTCTTT. Residues: CASRLTRSVWTNRNAYEAFF.

V gene TRBV7-6 combines with J gene TRBJ2-1, with D maybe TRBD2 (6 bases). This CDR3 region has 13 residues. Trimming left V 6 bases short and J 6 bases short, with 12 bases between. Germline-derived CDR1 and CDR2 are SGHVS and FNYEAQ. CDR3 loop: CASSSRGLNEQFF. In DNA form, the CDR3 reads TGTGCCAGCAGTTCACGGGGACTCAATGAGCAGTTCTTC.

This clonotype was observed a handful of times. V and J are TRBV20-1 and TRBJ2-7; 9 positions match TRBD2. After removal of 2 bases from V and 3 bases from J, the junction contained 2 bases not matched to a gene. This CDR3 is built from 13 residues. Germline CDR1 and CDR2: DFQATT and SNEGSKA (reference sequence). Here the CDR3 reads CSARIAGVYEQYF. The CDR3, as DNA: TGCAGTGCTAGAATAGCGGGGGTCTACGAGCAGTACTTC.

The J gene is TRBJ2-3, the V gene TRBV13; 10 bases are shared with TRBD1. CDR3 length: 15 amino acids. Germline CDR1 is PRHDT and CDR2 is FYEKMQ (reference sequence). The trim removed 5 bases at V and 5 bases at J, leaving 7 bases unmatched. CDR3 sequence: CASSTRQGAGDTQYF. The CDR3 coding sequence is TGTGCCAGCAGCACTCGACAGGGGGCGGGAGATACGCAGTATTTT. Combining the CDR3 with reference TRBV13 and TRBJ2-3 gives the whole variable domain AAGVIQSPRHLIKEKRETATLKCYPIPRHDTVYWYQQGPGQDPQFLISFYEKMQSDKGSIPDRFSAQQFSDYHSELNMSSLELGDSALYFCASSTRQGAGDTQYFGPGTRLTVL.

This clonotype was seen only a few times. The chain is built from TRBV7-6 and TRBJ2-1; D is possibly TRBD2 (6 bases). CDR1 and CDR2 from the germline V gene are SGHVS and FNYEAQ. Trimming shortened V by 5 bases and J by 6 bases, and 14 bases separated the two germline ends. The CDR3 sequence is 14 residues long. The CDR3 protein is CASSPGGVINEQFF. CDR3 bases: TGTGCCAGCAGCCCCGGGGGAGTGATCAATGAGCAGTTCTTC.

This sequence joins TRBV4-1 and TRBJ1-1; D is unclear. CDR3 length equals 14 residues. Germline V gene lookup returns CDR1 MGHRA and CDR2 YSYEKL. V lost 4 bases and J lost 0, with 9 bases in between. The CDR3 is CASSPQNMNTEAFF. Here the CDR3 DNA reads TGCGCCAGCAGCCCCCAGAACATGAACACTGAAGCTTTCTTT.

This clonotype showed up just once. This rearrangement joins TRBV12-3 or TRBV12-4 to TRBJ2-5; 9 nucleotides agree with TRBD1. The CDR3 loop spans 14 amino acids. With V trimmed by 1 base and J by 3 bases, 0 bases remained unmatched. This CDR3 is CASSLGTGEETQYF. The CDR3 DNA sequence: TGTGCCAGCAGTTTAGGGACAGGGGAAGAGACCCAGTACTTC.

The genes are TRBV20-1 and TRBJ2-7; 11 positions agree with TRBD1. CDR3 length equals 14 residues. From germline, CDR1 is DFQATT and CDR2 SNEGSKA (reference sequence). V trimming: 5 bases; J trimming: 5 bases; junction bases outside the gene matches: 8. Here the CDR3 reads CSAPSDRGLDEQYF. CDR3 sequence (DNA): TGCAGTGCTCCCTCGGACAGGGGGCTCGACGAGCAGTACTTC.

This clonotype was seen ten or more times. The CDR3 region is CASSLGSYEQYF. The CDR3 nucleotides are TGTGCCAGCAGCTTAGGGTCCTACGAGCAGTACTTC. This chain joins TRBV7-9 and TRBJ2-7; D is undetermined. Trimming left V 1 base short and J 1 base short, with 2 bases between. CDR1 and CDR2 (germline): SEHNR, FQNEAQ (reference sequence). CDR3 length equals 12 residues. Looking up the rest from reference TRBV7-9 and TRBJ2-7 gives the full variable domain: DTGVSQNPRHKITKRGQNVTFRCDPISEHNRLYWYRQTLGQGPEFLTYFQNEAQLEKSRLLSDRFSAERPKGSFSTLEIQRTEQGDSAMYLCASSLGSYEQYFGPGTRLTVT.

This clonotype has just a few counts. The chain links TRBV7-8 to TRBJ2-7; 8 nucleotides line up with TRBD1. The CDR3 is made up of 14 amino acids. Germline CDR1 is SGHVS and CDR2 is FQNEAQ. V dropped 3 bases and J dropped 5; count of bases not matched to a gene: 6. The CDR3 bases are TGTGCCAGCAGCTTCACGCCAGGGGGCAACGAGCAGTACTTC. Protein product: CASSFTPGGNEQYF. The full variable domain, in which reference TRBV7-8 and TRBJ2-7 provide the parts outside the CDR3, is GAGVSQSPRYKVAKRGQDVALRCDPISGHVSLFWYQQALGQGPEFLTYFQNEAQLDKSGLPSDRFFAERPEGSVSTLKIQRTQQEDSAVYLCASSFTPGGNEQYFGPGTRLTVT.